Each of the 21 T cell receptor beta chains below was sequenced from the same sample in a study of shared clonotypes between healthy human individuals. TCRdb's table, derived via immunoSEQ multiplex PCR, lists solely in-frame clones and lacks some. The sample yields hundreds of thousands of clones, around 97% seen once. Sequencing was done on a sample of naive CD4+ T cells sorted from blood. Subset in this sample: CD45RA+ positively selected. The receptor source for this set is a woman aged 25 to 39 in good health.

This clone was seen just once. J is TRBJ2-7 and V is TRBV10-3; 9 bases map to TRBD2. This CDR3 has 17 amino acids. Germline lookup yields CDR1 ENHRY and CDR2 SYGVKD. The V segment lost 0 bases and the J segment 5 bases; nucleotides outside the gene matches: 11. CDR3 sequence: CAISESVAGGPRNEQYF. As DNA, the CDR3 is TGTGCCATCAGTGAGTCCGTGGCGGGAGGGCCTAGAAACGAGCAGTACTTC.

The chain recombines TRBV5-4 with TRBJ2-5, with 12 bases matching TRBD2. The length of the CDR3 is 16 residues. The germline V gene has CDR1 SGHNT and CDR2 YYREEE (reference sequence). Losses at the gene ends were 3 bases for V and 5 bases for J; bases not matched to a gene: 8. CDR3 bases: TGTGCCAGCAGCTCCGGACTAGCGGGAATTCGGGAGACCCAGTACTTC. Protein sequence: CASSSGLAGIRETQYF.

The CDR3 loop is CASSDGAGDYTGELFF. The CDR3 DNA reads TGTGCCAGCAGTGATGGGGCAGGGGATTACACCGGGGAGCTGTTTTTT. J is TRBJ2-2 and V is TRBV27; D is perhaps TRBD1 (6 bases). The CDR3 extends over 16 amino acids. The ends were cut back, 5 bases at V and 3 bases at J, with 16 bases in the middle. Germline values: CDR1 MNHEY, CDR2 SMNVEV (reference sequence).

The chain employs TRBV4-2 and TRBJ2-5; TRBD2 aligns across 14 bases. CDR1 and CDR2 (germline): LGHNA, YNFKEQ. The CDR3 contains 16 residues. With V trimmed by 4 bases and J by 2 bases, 3 bases remained unmatched. CDR3 nucleotides: TGTGCCAGCAGCCGAGGGACTAGCGGGGGTCAAGAGACCCAGTACTTC. It yields the protein CASSRGTSGGQETQYF.

V and J are TRBV2 and TRBJ1-6; D remains unclear. The CDR3 runs to 14 residues. Between the trimmed V and J ends, which lost 3 bases and 8 bases, there was a span of 11 bases. Germline V gives CDR1 SNHLY, CDR2 FYNNEI. This CDR3 is CASSDRSRDSPLHF. CDR3 nucleotide sequence: TGTGCCAGCAGTGACCGTTCGAGGGATTCACCCCTCCACTTT.

The chain couples TRBV27 to TRBJ2-7, with 7 positions matching TRBD1. Germline V CDR1 and CDR2: MNHEY, SMNVEV (reference sequence). This CDR3 contains 15 residues. After removal of 6 bases from V and 5 bases from J, the junction contained 13 bases not matched to a gene. CDR3 loop: CASRPSQGVPNEQYF. The DNA of the CDR3 is TGTGCCAGCAGGCCATCCCAGGGGGTTCCCAACGAGCAGTACTTC.

The chain has TRBV28 and TRBJ2-6, with 12 positions matching TRBD1. The trim removed 1 base at V and 4 bases at J, leaving 8 bases unmatched. There are 19 residues in the CDR3. Germline V gene lookup returns CDR1 MDHEN and CDR2 SYDVKM. The CDR3 region has the DNA TGTGCCAGCAGTTTATTCCGGGGACAGGGGGCTGCCGGGGCCAACGTCCTGACTTTC. This translates into CASSLFRGQGAAGANVLTF. The whole variable domain, remainder taken from reference TRBV28 and TRBJ2-6, is DVKVTQSSRYLVKRTGEKVFLECVQDMDHENMFWYRQDPGLGLRLIYFSYDVKMKEKGDIPEGYSVSREKKERFSLILESASTNQTSMYLCASSLFRGQGAAGANVLTFGAGSRLTVL.

The genes are TRBV5-1 and TRBJ2-1, with 7 bases aligning to TRBD2. This CDR3 contains 14 residues. The J segment lost 8 bases and the V segment lost 5 bases, leaving 10 bases of the junction unmatched. CDR1 is SGHRS and CDR2 is YFSETQ in the germline V gene. This CDR3 reads CASRNREVLDEQFF. CDR3 DNA: TGCGCCAGCAGAAACCGGGAGGTACTGGATGAGCAGTTCTTC. Combining the CDR3 with reference TRBV5-1 and TRBJ2-1 gives the whole variable domain KAGVTQTPRYLIKTRGQQVTLSCSPISGHRSVSWYQQTPGQGLQFLFEYFSETQRNKGNFPGRFSGRQFSNSRSEMNVSTLELGDSALYLCASRNREVLDEQFFGPGTRLTVL.

This sequence joins TRBV25-1 and TRBJ1-2, with 9 bases identical to TRBD1. The germline V gene encodes CDR1 MGHDK and CDR2 SYGVNS. The CDR3 runs to 16 residues. V trimming: 3 bases; J trimming: 1 base; junction bases outside the gene matches: 6. DNA of the CDR3: TGTGCCAGCAGTGAGGAAAGGACAGGGGTTAACTATGGCTACACCTTC. The encoded protein is CASSEERTGVNYGYTF.

This sequence joins TRBV5-1 and TRBJ1-1; D perhaps matches TRBD1 (6 bases). Trimming removed 5 bases from V and 0 bases from J, with 14 bases in between. Looked up from germline, CDR1 is SGHRS and CDR2 is YFSETQ. The length of the CDR3 is 15 residues. CDR3 bases: TGCGCCAGCAGGAACCTACAGGGCATGAACACTGAAGCTTTCTTT. Its translation is CASRNLQGMNTEAFF.

The count of this clone is one. This chain joins TRBV2 and TRBJ2-1, with a tentative D call TRBD2 (6 bases). V gave up 8 bases and J gave up 8 bases, with 22 bases separating them. Germline CDR1 SNHLY, CDR2 FYNNEI. The CDR3 sequence is 15 residues long. The DNA for the CDR3 is TGTGCCAGCCGAGAATGGAGGGCCACGCTAGATGAGCAGTTCTTC. Residues: CASREWRATLDEQFF.

This clone was observed a single time. The rearrangement uses TRBV7-9 and TRBJ2-3; D not resolved. Trimming cost V 5 bases and J 5 bases, with 11 bases left between them. Germline CDR1 and CDR2: SEHNR and FQNEAQ (reference sequence). This CDR3 region has 13 residues. The CDR3 reads CASSPQLEDTQYF. CDR3 bases: TGTGCCAGCAGCCCCCAACTTGAAGATACGCAGTATTTT.

This clone occurred once. This sequence joins TRBV5-8 and TRBJ2-7; the match to TRBD2 covers 7 bases. The CDR3 spans 15 residues. V dropped 4 bases and J dropped 4; count of bases not matched to a gene: 11. Germline V gives CDR1 SGHTS, CDR2 YDEGEE. This chain's CDR3 is CASSKAGRARYEQYF. Here the CDR3 DNA reads TGTGCCAGCAGCAAGGCGGGGAGGGCCAGGTACGAGCAGTACTTC.

This clone was counted between two and nine times. The genes are TRBV6-5 and TRBJ1-5, with a possible D match to TRBD1 (6 bases). The CDR3 covers 15 residues. CDR1 is MNHEY, CDR2 SVGAGI, per germline. Trimming removed 4 bases from V and 1 base from J, with 11 bases in between. The CDR3 nucleotides read TGTGCCAGCAGTTCAGGGACATTCAGCAATCAGCCCCAGCATTTT. Protein: CASSSGTFSNQPQHF.

The chain uses TRBV19 and TRBJ1-2; D not certain. Trimming pared 0 bases from V and 3 bases from J, leaving 11 bases between. Germline CDR1 is LNHDA and CDR2 is SQIVND (reference sequence). This CDR3 has 15 amino acids. This CDR3 is CASSIEEGFHYGYTF. For the CDR3, the DNA is TGTGCCAGTAGTATAGAAGAGGGTTTCCACTATGGCTACACCTTC.

The gene calls are TRBV5-4 and TRBJ2-5; 13 nucleotides align to TRBD2. Germline V gene lookup returns CDR1 SGHNT and CDR2 YYREEE (reference sequence). J gave up 4 bases and V 6 bases, and 6 bases lay outside the gene matches. This CDR3 has 15 residues. In DNA, the CDR3 is TGTGCCAGCACCAAAACTAGCGGGAGGGGAGAGACCCAGTACTTC. It is translated as CASTKTSGRGETQYF. Using reference TRBV5-4 and TRBJ2-5 for the parts outside the CDR3, the full variable domain is ETGVTQSPTHLIKTRGQQVTLRCSSQSGHNTVSWYQQALGQGPQFIFQYYREEENGRGNFPPRFSGLQFPNYSSELNVNALELDDSALYLCASTKTSGRGETQYFGPGTRLLVL.

This chain uses TRBV4-1 with TRBJ2-1; 8 nucleotides agree with TRBD2. Germline loops: CDR1 MGHRA, CDR2 YSYEKL. The V gene end was trimmed by 4 bases and the J gene end by 8 bases; junction bases not matched to a gene: 19. The CDR3 covers 18 residues. Here the CDR3 DNA reads TGCGCCAGCAGCCGACCGAGATTAGCGGGAAAAAGGGAGGATGAGCAGTTCTTC. Translating gives CASSRPRLAGKREDEQFF.

This chain links TRBV14 with TRBJ1-2; D ambiguous. CDR1 is SGHDN, CDR2 FVKESK, per germline. The CDR3 spans 14 residues. The V end lost 0 bases, the J end lost 3 bases, and 8 bases lay between the germline ends. CDR3 loop: CASSQDPVDYGYTF. CDR3 bases: TGTGCCAGCAGCCAAGATCCGGTAGACTATGGCTACACCTTC.

The V gene is TRBV5-1, the J gene TRBJ1-5; D might be TRBD1 (5 bases). The V end was cut by 0 bases, the J end by 4 bases, with 11 bases between. This CDR3 has 15 amino acids. Germline V CDR1 and CDR2: SGHRS, YFSETQ. DNA of the CDR3: TGCGCCAGCAGCTTGGAAGGGGCGACAAATCAGCCCCAGCATTTT. The encoded protein is CASSLEGATNQPQHF.

Only one count was recorded for this clone. This rearrangement joins TRBV4-1 to TRBJ2-5, with TRBD2 as a possible D gene (6 bases). Germline V CDR1 and CDR2: MGHRA, YSYEKL. The V and J ends lost 1 base and 5 bases respectively, with 20 bases between them. The CDR3 contains 17 residues. CDR3: CASSQGLETLFRETQYF. The CDR3 DNA sequence: TGCGCCAGCAGCCAAGGACTAGAAACGCTCTTCCGCGAGACCCAGTACTTC.

The chain joins TRBV28 to TRBJ1-5; 7 bases are shared with TRBD1. Germline CDR1 reads MDHEN; CDR2 reads SYDVKM. Losses at the gene ends were 2 bases for V and 5 bases for J; bases not matched to a gene: 3. The CDR3 runs to 14 residues. This CDR3 reads CASSLPGGYQPQHF. The CDR3 nucleotides are TGTGCCAGCAGTTTACCAGGGGGTTATCAGCCCCAGCATTTT.